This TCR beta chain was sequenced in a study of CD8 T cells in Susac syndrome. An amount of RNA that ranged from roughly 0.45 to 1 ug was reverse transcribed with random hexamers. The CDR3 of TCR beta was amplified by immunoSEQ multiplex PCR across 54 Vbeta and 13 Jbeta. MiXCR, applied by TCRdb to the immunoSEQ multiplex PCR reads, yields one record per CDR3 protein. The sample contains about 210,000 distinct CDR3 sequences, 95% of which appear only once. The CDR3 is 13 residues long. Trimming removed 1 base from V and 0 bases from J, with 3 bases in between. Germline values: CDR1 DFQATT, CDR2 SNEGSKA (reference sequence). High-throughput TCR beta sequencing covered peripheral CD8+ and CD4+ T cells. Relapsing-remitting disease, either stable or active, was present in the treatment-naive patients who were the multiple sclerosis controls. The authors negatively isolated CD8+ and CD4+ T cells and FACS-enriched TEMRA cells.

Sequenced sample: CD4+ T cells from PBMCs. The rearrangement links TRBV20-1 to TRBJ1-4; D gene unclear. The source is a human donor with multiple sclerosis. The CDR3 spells CSARGTTNEKLFF. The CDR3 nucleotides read TGCAGTGCTAGAGGAACAACTAATGAAAAACTGTTTTTT.